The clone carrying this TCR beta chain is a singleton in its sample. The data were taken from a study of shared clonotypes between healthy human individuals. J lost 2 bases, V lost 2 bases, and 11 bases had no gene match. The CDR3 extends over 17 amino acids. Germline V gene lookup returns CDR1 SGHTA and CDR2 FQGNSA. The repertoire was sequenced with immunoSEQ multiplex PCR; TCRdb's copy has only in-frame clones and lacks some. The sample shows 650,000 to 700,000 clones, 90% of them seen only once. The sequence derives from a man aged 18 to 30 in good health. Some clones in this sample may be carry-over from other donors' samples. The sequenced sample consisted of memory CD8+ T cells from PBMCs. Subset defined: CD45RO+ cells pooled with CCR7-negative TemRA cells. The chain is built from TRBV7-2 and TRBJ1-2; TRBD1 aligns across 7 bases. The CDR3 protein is CASSLSLRQGVNYGYTF. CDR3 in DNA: TGTGCCAGCAGCTTATCGCTGCGACAGGGTGTCAACTATGGCTACACCTTC.